A single sample gave rise to the 28 T cell receptor beta chains below, sequenced in a study of CD8 T cells in ankylosing spondylitis. TCRdb independently ran MiXCR on the 5' RACE reads; one entry per CDR3 protein. The profile shows approximately 540,000 distinct CDR3 sequences, 12% of them singletons. Study-level findings and limits: Blood of patients with ankylosing spondylitis appeared to be characterized by a TCR beta motif of eight highly homologous variants.

The antigens for these receptors are not known. Sequencing was done on a sample of blood, either unsorted or a sorted T cell fraction (not recorded which). Source of these receptors: a male donor with ankylosing spondylitis.

This clonotype was detected only a few times. The rearrangement joins TRBV7-9 to TRBJ2-7; 13 bases map to TRBD2. CDR1 SEHNR and CDR2 FQNEAQ come from the germline V gene (reference sequence). The CDR3 has 17 amino acids. V lost 1 base, J lost 0 bases, and 3 bases stayed unmatched. The CDR3 coding sequence is TGTGCCAGCAGCTTAGGGACTAGCGGGGGACCCTCCTACGAGCAGTACGTC. Amino acids: CASSLGTSGGPSYEQYV.

This clonotype was recorded many times. The J gene is TRBJ1-6, the V gene TRBV5-5, with D maybe TRBD1 (5 bases). This CDR3 is 17 amino acids long. With 3 bases removed from V and 7 bases from J, the gap between germline ends came to 20 bases. Germline values: CDR1 SGHKS, CDR2 YYEKEE (reference sequence). Written as DNA, the CDR3 is TGTGCCAGCAGCTCCAGTTTGGGACGGAGGAGCAATTCACCCCTCCACTTT. Residues: CASSSSLGRRSNSPLHF.

This clonotype was counted only a few times. The CDR3 reads CASSPRFYEQFF. CDR3 in DNA: TGTGCCAGCAGTCCCCGGTTCTATGAGCAGTTCTTC. The rearrangement joins TRBV11-3 to TRBJ2-1; D call uncertain. Looked up from germline, CDR1 is SGHNT and CDR2 is YENEEA. This CDR3 has 12 residues. Between the trimmed V and J ends, which lost 6 bases and 8 bases, there was a span of 11 bases.

This chain links TRBV2 with TRBJ1-1; the match to TRBD1 covers 8 bases. Trimming removed 7 bases from V and 4 bases from J; junction bases left unmatched: 11. CDR1 SNHLY and CDR2 FYNNEI come from the germline V gene. This CDR3 is built from 15 residues. The CDR3 here is CASNLRQGAVTEAFF. The CDR3 DNA follows: TGTGCCAGCAACCTACGCCAGGGGGCTGTCACTGAAGCTTTCTTT.

The chain carries TRBV14 and TRBJ2-1; 9 nucleotides agree with TRBD1. The germline V gene encodes CDR1 SGHDN and CDR2 FVKESK. CDR3 length: 14 residues. The J segment lost 8 bases and the V segment lost 0 bases, leaving 2 bases of the junction unmatched. The CDR3 here is CASSQEQGADEQFF. The CDR3, as DNA: TGTGCCAGCAGCCAAGAACAGGGGGCAGATGAGCAGTTCTTC. Full variable domain (remainder filled in from reference TRBV14 and TRBJ2-1): EAGVTQFPSHSVIEKGQTVTLRCDPISGHDNLYWYRRVMGKEIKFLLHFVKESKQDESGMPNNRFLAERTGGTYSTLKVQPAELEDSGVYFCASSQEQGADEQFFGPGTRLTVL.

CDR3 residues: CASSLVRRSGMYNEQFF. The CDR3 DNA sequence: TGTGCCAGCAGCTTGGTTAGGAGAAGCGGGATGTACAATGAGCAGTTCTTC. The chain links TRBV5-8 to TRBJ2-1; 7 bases align to TRBD2. The V and J ends lost 0 bases and 4 bases, in that order; junction bases with no gene match: 10. The CDR3 consists of 17 residues. Germline V lookup: CDR1 SGHTS, CDR2 YDEGEE.

The rearrangement joins TRBV7-9 to TRBJ1-2, with D unresolved. V lost 0 bases and J lost 2, with 7 bases in between. The CDR3 has 14 amino acids. Germline V lookup: CDR1 SEHNR, CDR2 FQNEAQ (reference sequence). CDR3 DNA: TGTGCCAGCAGCTTAGCGGCAGACAACTATGGCTACACCTTC. Translating gives CASSLAADNYGYTF.

This clonotype turned up a few times. The CDR3 spells CASSESGPDGSEAFF. As DNA, the CDR3 is TGCGCCAGCAGTGAGTCTGGGCCTGACGGGAGTGAAGCTTTCTTT. The chain employs TRBV10-2 and TRBJ1-1; D not resolved. V was clipped by 0 bases and J by 7 bases, with 15 bases between them. The CDR3 runs 15 residues. CDR1 is WSHSY and CDR2 is SAAADI in the germline V gene.

This clonotype was observed a handful of times. This chain joins TRBV10-3 and TRBJ2-7; D might be TRBD1 (6 bases). This CDR3 spans 14 amino acids. The germline V gene has CDR1 ENHRY and CDR2 SYGVKD. V was cut by 10 bases and J by 1 base, with 17 bases left in between. The CDR3 nucleotides are TGTGCCACTGCCGGGACACAAAATTCCTACGAGCAGTACTTC. It translates to CATAGTQNSYEQYF.

The chain employs TRBV20-1 and TRBJ2-3, with D maybe TRBD2 (6 bases). There are 13 residues in the CDR3. CDR1 is DFQATT and CDR2 is SNEGSKA in the germline V gene (reference sequence). The V and J ends lost 5 bases and 5 bases respectively, with 14 bases between them. CDR3 loop: CSARVLARDTQYF. The DNA for the CDR3 is TGCAGTGCTCGGGTACTAGCAAGAGATACGCAGTATTTT.

This clonotype was detected a few times. This chain links TRBV7-7 with TRBJ2-1; D may be TRBD1 or TRBD2 (5 bases each). Trimming took 6 bases from V and 6 from J, leaving 21 bases between them. The germline V gene encodes CDR1 SSHAT and CDR2 FNYEAQ (reference sequence). The CDR3 loop spans 16 amino acids. CDR3 region: CASSPSLGEFLNEQFF. The CDR3 DNA sequence: TGTGCCAGCAGTCCATCCCTGGGGGAGTTTCTCAATGAGCAGTTCTTC.

This clonotype was counted many times. V and J are TRBV2 and TRBJ2-1, with 7 bases that match TRBD2. This CDR3 comprises 16 residues. The ends lost 6 bases at V and 4 bases at J; junction bases unmatched: 12. Germline assignment: CDR1 SNHLY and CDR2 FYNNEI. The CDR3 spells CASSDAGGRSYNEQFF. In DNA form, the CDR3 reads TGTGCCAGCAGCGATGCTGGCGGGAGATCTTACAATGAGCAGTTCTTC.

The rearrangement uses TRBV3-1 and TRBJ1-2, with TRBD1 matching 8 bases. In germline, CDR1 is LGHDT, CDR2 YNNKEL (reference sequence). Trimming took 1 base from V and 8 from J; bases not matched to a gene: 12. The CDR3 has 16 residues. CDR3 sequence (DNA): TGTGCCAGCAGCCAAGCCGGGACAGGCACCTCTGGGGGCTACACCTTC. Translated: CASSQAGTGTSGGYTF. Together with reference TRBV3-1 and TRBJ1-2, the CDR3 gives the full variable domain: DTAVSQTPKYLVTQMGNDKSIKCEQNLGHDTMYWYKQDSKKFLKIMFSYNNKELIINETVPNRFSPKSPDKAHLNLHINSLELGDSAVYFCASSQAGTGTSGGYTFGSGTRLTVV.

This clonotype has just a few counts. The genes are TRBV29-1 and TRBJ1-4; D not resolved. Between the trimmed V and J ends, which lost 2 bases and 12 bases, there was a span of 16 bases. There are 13 residues in the CDR3. Germline values: CDR1 SQVTM, CDR2 ANQGSEA. Written as DNA, the CDR3 is TGCAGCGTTGAACATTCCCTGAGGAGGGAACTGTTTTTT. It is translated as CSVEHSLRRELFF.

The sample holds many counts of this clonotype. V is TRBV29-1 and J is TRBJ2-1, with 15 nucleotides matching TRBD2. J lost 6 bases, V lost 7 bases, and 7 bases had no gene match. From germline, CDR1 is SQVTM and CDR2 ANQGSEA. The CDR3 extends over 15 amino acids. The CDR3 DNA is TGCAGCGCAGGGACTAGCGGGAGGAAAGCCAATGAGCAGTTCTTC. Translation gives CSAGTSGRKANEQFF.

The rearrangement joins TRBV7-6 to TRBJ2-7, with 10 bases identical to TRBD2. The CDR3 sequence is 15 residues long. CDR1 SGHVS and CDR2 FNYEAQ come from the germline V gene. With 5 bases clipped from V and 3 bases from J, the junction kept 7 bases outside the gene matches. The CDR3 reads CASSRGTSADYEQYF. The CDR3 DNA sequence: TGTGCCAGCAGCCGGGGGACTAGCGCAGACTACGAGCAGTACTTC.

Only a few counts were recorded for this clonotype. The chain is built from TRBV6-1 and TRBJ2-2; 13 nucleotides match TRBD2. Germline V gene data show CDR1 as MNHNS and CDR2 as SASEGT. With 9 bases clipped from V and 4 bases from J, the junction kept 14 bases outside the gene matches. The CDR3 consists of 18 residues. For the CDR3, the DNA is TGTGCCAGTCGATTCGGACTAGCGGGAGTTCGAGGCACCGGGGAGCTGTTTTTT. Residues: CASRFGLAGVRGTGELFF.

This clonotype was picked up one time. The chain combines TRBV6-2 or TRBV6-3 with TRBJ2-7; D not resolved. Per germline, CDR1 MNHEY and CDR2 SVGEGT. Trimming shortened V by 7 bases and J by 6 bases, and 10 bases separated the two germline ends. This CDR3 has 11 amino acids. CDR3 nucleotides: TGTGCCAGCAACCAGCCCATCGAGCAGTACTTC. It yields the protein CASNQPIEQYF.

The chain couples TRBV30 to TRBJ2-2, with D possibly being TRBD1 or TRBD2 (7 bases each). Trimming cost V 2 bases and J 4 bases, with 11 bases left between them. This CDR3 spans 14 amino acids. CDR1 is GTSNPN and CDR2 is SVGIG in the germline V gene (reference sequence). The CDR3 here is CAWSSRGGTGELFF. In DNA, the CDR3 is TGTGCCTGGAGTTCCAGGGGGGGCACCGGGGAGCTGTTTTTT.

Turning to this clonotype: One end of the junction does not line up with germline, which may come from a read error. This chain uses TRBV13 with TRBJ2-6, with TRBD1 identical over 8 bases. CDR1 and CDR2 (germline): PRHDT, FYEKMQ (reference sequence). CDR3 length: 18 amino acids. The CDR3 sequence: CACSDTQGAGGGANVLTF. CDR3 bases: TGTGCCTGCAGCGATACTCAGGGGGCCGGAGGTGGGGCCAACGTCCTGACTTTC.

At least ten counts were recorded for this clonotype. The V gene is TRBV3-1, the J gene TRBJ2-3; TRBD2 might be the D (5 bases). Germline loops: CDR1 LGHDT, CDR2 YNNKEL (reference sequence). Trimming removed 2 bases at V and 0 bases at J, with 9 bases between. The CDR3 has 15 amino acids. In DNA, the CDR3 is TGTGCCAGCAGCCAATTGGACTCTAGCACAGATACGCAGTATTTT. Protein: CASSQLDSSTDTQYF.

There are many counts of this clonotype. The chain's CDR3 is CASSSGLVREVYGYTF. The CDR3 DNA is TGCGCCAGCAGCTCGGGCCTCGTCAGGGAGGTCTATGGCTACACCTTC. The V and J genes are TRBV5-1 and TRBJ1-2; weak D call: TRBD1 (5 bases). Trimming removed 3 bases at V and 4 bases at J, with 19 bases between. The germline gives CDR1 SGHRS, CDR2 YFSETQ. The CDR3 contains 16 residues.

The sample holds a few counts of this clonotype. This chain joins TRBV20-1 and TRBJ1-5; 7 bases line up with TRBD1. There are 13 residues in the CDR3. The junction had 3 bases not matched to a gene; V was cut back by 5 bases and J by 2 bases. Per the germline V gene, CDR1 is DFQATT and CDR2 is SNEGSKA (reference sequence). The CDR3 loop reads CSAGTGGNQPQHF. CDR3 nucleotide sequence: TGCAGTGCTGGTACAGGGGGCAATCAGCCCCAGCATTTT.

This clonotype was seen ten or more times. V and J are TRBV29-1 and TRBJ2-3, with D perhaps TRBD2 (5 bases). The CDR3 extends over 14 amino acids. Germline V gene lookup returns CDR1 SQVTM and CDR2 ANQGSEA. Trimming pared 5 bases from V and 1 base from J, leaving 13 bases between. For the CDR3, the DNA is TGCAGCGTTCGGGCTAGCCAACGCACAGATACGCAGTATTTT. Amino acids: CSVRASQRTDTQYF.

This clonotype appeared many times. The gene calls are TRBV5-1 and TRBJ2-1, with D unclear. The CDR3 sequence is 12 residues long. V shed 2 bases and J shed 5 bases, with 5 bases lying between them. Germline V lookup: CDR1 SGHRS, CDR2 YFSETQ. For the CDR3, the DNA is TGCGCCAGCAGCTTCCTGGACAATGAGCAGTTCTTC. Its protein product is CASSFLDNEQFF.

This chain links TRBV3-1 with TRBJ2-1; the match to TRBD2 covers 8 bases. With V trimmed by 0 bases and J by 3 bases, 1 base remained unmatched. Germline-derived CDR1 and CDR2 are LGHDT and YNNKEL (reference sequence). There are 15 residues in the CDR3. Written as DNA, the CDR3 is TGTGCCAGCAGCCAAGATAGCGGGATCTACAATGAGCAGTTCTTC. The encoded protein is CASSQDSGIYNEQFF.

This clonotype occurred many times. The J gene is TRBJ1-1, the V gene TRBV5-1; D call uncertain. The CDR3 has 13 amino acids. CDR1 SGHRS and CDR2 YFSETQ come from the germline V gene. The V gene lost 5 bases and the J gene lost 1 base, with 9 bases spanning the gap. CDR3 region: CASSIGPNTEAFF. CDR3 sequence (DNA): TGCGCCAGCAGTATAGGCCCGAACACTGAAGCTTTCTTT.

This clonotype turned up a few times. The chain uses TRBV7-9 and TRBJ1-4; D is unresolved. The CDR3 has 13 residues. Germline lookup yields CDR1 SEHNR and CDR2 FQNEAQ (reference sequence). V dropped 5 bases and J dropped 7 bases, with 11 bases sitting between them. The CDR3 region has the DNA TGTGCCAGCAGCAACAATTTAGGTGAAAAACTGTTTTTT. It encodes CASSNNLGEKLFF.